These 18 T cell receptor beta chains were sequenced from one sample in a study of blood T cell repertoires in COVID-19. Sequencing used immunoSEQ multiplex PCR; TCRdb keeps in-frame clones, though not all of them. The repertoire includes some 300,000 clones, around nine tenths of them detected once, and 1.3% sits in the top ten. The sequencing sample was made of peripheral blood. The receptors shown here come from a man between 70 and 80 years old with acute or convalescent COVID-19.

The chain couples TRBV6-5 to TRBJ2-3, with D possibly TRBD2 on 5 matching bases. The CDR3 runs to 12 residues. Germline V CDR1 and CDR2: MNHEY, SVGAGI. Trimming removed 7 bases at V and 2 bases at J, with 7 bases between. The CDR3 DNA reads TGTGCCAGCACCGACTACACAGATACGCAGTATTTT. It is translated as CASTDYTDTQYF.

This sequence joins TRBV9 and TRBJ2-5, with D perhaps TRBD2 (6 bases). Trimming left V 4 bases short and J 3 bases short, with 16 bases between. Germline CDR1 reads SGDLS; CDR2 reads YYNGEE. The CDR3 loop spans 15 amino acids. The CDR3: CASSPSAGSKETQYF. CDR3 sequence (DNA): TGTGCCAGCAGCCCAAGCGCGGGGAGTAAAGAGACCCAGTACTTC.

V is TRBV7-2 and J is TRBJ2-3, with D unclear. The V gene lost 5 bases and the J gene lost 5 bases, with 8 bases spanning the gap. The length of the CDR3 is 12 residues. Germline CDR1 is SGHTA and CDR2 is FQGNSA. DNA for the CDR3: TGTGCCAGCAGCCCCCTTGTAGATACGCAGTATTTT. This encodes CASSPLVDTQYF. Looking up the rest from reference TRBV7-2 and TRBJ2-3 gives the full variable domain: GAGVSQSPSNKVTEKGKDVELRCDPISGHTALYWYRQSLGQGLEFLIYFQGNSAPDKSGLPSDRFSAERTGGSVSTLTIQRTQQEDSAVYLCASSPLVDTQYFGPGTRLTVL.

J is TRBJ1-4 and V is TRBV19, with D possibly being TRBD1 (6 bases). The CDR3 has 13 residues. Trimming left V 8 bases short and J 4 bases short, with 11 bases between. Germline CDR1 LNHDA, CDR2 SQIVND (reference sequence). The CDR3 sequence is CASRGRGNEKLFF. The CDR3 DNA reads as TGTGCCAGTCGGGGCAGGGGTAATGAAAAACTGTTTTTT.

The chain employs TRBV6-2 or TRBV6-3 and TRBJ1-5; the D gene is possibly TRBD1 (5 bases). CDR3 size: 16 residues. Trimming took off 5 bases at V and 1 base at J, with 15 bases between the two ends. CDR1 is MNHEY and CDR2 is SVGEGT in the germline V gene. CDR3 region: CASSTGRAGSNQPQHF. The CDR3 DNA reads TGTGCCAGCAGTACAGGTCGCGCAGGGAGCAATCAGCCCCAGCATTTT.

On this clone: Since a much larger clone is just one base distant, this may be a read error. This chain uses TRBV6-5 with TRBJ2-7; D remains unclear. CDR1 is MNHEY and CDR2 is SVGAGI in the germline V gene. This CDR3 contains 11 residues. V was shortened by 5 bases and J by 2 bases, with 4 bases between the two germline ends. The CDR3 is CASSPTYEQYF. The CDR3 nucleotides read TGTGCCAGCAGTCCTACCTACGAGCAGTACTTC.

J is TRBJ1-1 and V is TRBV20-1; 7 bases agree with TRBD1. The CDR3 runs 11 residues. Germline-derived CDR1 and CDR2 are DFQATT and SNEGSKA (reference sequence). J gave up 6 bases and V 5 bases, and 3 bases lay outside the gene matches. The CDR3 region is CSAAQGAEAFF. The CDR3 DNA sequence: TGCAGTGCTGCCCAGGGGGCTGAAGCTTTCTTT.

This chain joins TRBV29-1 and TRBJ1-4, with TRBD1 identical over 11 bases. J was trimmed by 8 bases and V by 6 bases; bases with no gene match: 5. The germline gives CDR1 SQVTM, CDR2 ANQGSEA. The CDR3 is 13 amino acids. The CDR3, as DNA: TGCAGCGTAGGACAGGGGGCGGAGGAAAAACTGTTTTTT. It yields the protein CSVGQGAEEKLFF.

V gene TRBV4-1 combines with J gene TRBJ2-1; TRBD1 aligns across 9 bases. CDR1 and CDR2 (germline): MGHRA, YSYEKL. The CDR3 is 16 residues long. Trimming took 3 bases from V and 3 from J; bases not matched to a gene: 6. The CDR3: CASSQSGTGFYNEQFF. DNA for the CDR3: TGCGCCAGCAGCCAGTCCGGGACAGGGTTCTACAATGAGCAGTTCTTC.

In its sample, this clone was seen a few times. CDR3 sequence reads: CASRKGQGLRTIYF. The CDR3 nucleotides are TGTGCCAGCAGAAAAGGACAGGGCCTTAGAACCATATATTTT. The V and J genes are TRBV6-5 and TRBJ1-3; 8 positions match TRBD1. V was pared by 6 bases and J by 10 bases, with 11 bases of the junction left unmatched. CDR1 is MNHEY and CDR2 is SVGAGI in the germline V gene. The CDR3 covers 14 residues.

The chain recombines TRBV7-9 with TRBJ1-1; D may be TRBD1 (5 bases). Germline lookup yields CDR1 SEHNR and CDR2 FQNEAQ (reference sequence). The CDR3 has 13 amino acids. V lost 7 bases to trimming and J lost 5 bases, with 14 bases between them. The CDR3 DNA is TGTGCCAGCACCCAGAGTGGGGGGACTGAAGCTTTCTTT. Translating gives CASTQSGGTEAFF. The full variable domain, completed using reference TRBV7-9 and TRBJ1-1, is DTGVSQNPRHKITKRGQNVTFRCDPISEHNRLYWYRQTLGQGPEFLTYFQNEAQLEKSRLLSDRFSAERPKGSFSTLEIQRTEQGDSAMYLCASTQSGGTEAFFGQGTRLTVV.

J is TRBJ2-7 and V is TRBV5-4; 9 bases are a match to TRBD2. This CDR3 has 15 residues. Germline V gene sequence: CDR1 SGHNT, CDR2 YYREEE (reference sequence). J lost 0 bases, V lost 3 bases, and 4 bases had no gene match. DNA of the CDR3: TGTGCCAGCAGCTCTCTAGCGGGGAGCTCCTACGAGCAGTACTTC. This encodes CASSSLAGSSYEQYF. The variable domain in full, completed from reference TRBV5-4 and TRBJ2-7, reads ETGVTQSPTHLIKTRGQQVTLRCSSQSGHNTVSWYQQALGQGPQFIFQYYREEENGRGNFPPRFSGLQFPNYSSELNVNALELDDSALYLCASSSLAGSSYEQYFGPGTRLTVT.

This sequence joins TRBV7-2 and TRBJ2-7, with 9 bases lining up with TRBD2. Germline V gives CDR1 SGHTA, CDR2 FQGNSA. V lost 1 base and J lost 4; bases outside the gene matches: 2. There are 14 residues in the CDR3. CDR3 sequence: CASSLVAGGYEQYF. CDR3 nucleotide sequence: TGTGCCAGCAGCTTAGTGGCGGGAGGGTACGAGCAGTACTTC.

V usage is TRBV4-1 and J usage is TRBJ2-3; D possibly corresponds to TRBD1 (6 bases). Germline V gives CDR1 MGHRA, CDR2 YSYEKL. V lost 0 bases, J lost 0 bases, and 13 bases lay in between. This CDR3 comprises 17 residues. The CDR3 loop is CASSQDSRGSSTDTQYF. The CDR3 nucleotides read TGCGCCAGCAGCCAAGATTCAAGGGGGAGTAGCACAGATACGCAGTATTTT.

The chain employs TRBV9 and TRBJ1-1, with 7 bases lining up with TRBD1. This CDR3 is 14 amino acids long. Germline values: CDR1 SGDLS, CDR2 YYNGEE. V was clipped by 4 bases and J by 4 bases; unmatched bases: 7. The CDR3 sequence: CASSPGRGRTEAFF. CDR3 sequence (DNA): TGTGCCAGCAGCCCCGGGAGGGGGCGCACTGAAGCTTTCTTT.

The rearrangement links TRBV11-2 to TRBJ1-4; D gene uncertain. CDR3 length: 14 residues. Germline V lookup: CDR1 SGHAT, CDR2 FQNNGV. Trimming cost V 5 bases and J 0 bases, with 7 bases left between them. The CDR3: CASSQHSTNEKLFF. In DNA, the CDR3 is TGTGCCAGCAGCCAACATTCAACTAATGAAAAACTGTTTTTT.

This chain links TRBV30 with TRBJ2-5; 7 bases align to TRBD2. The trim removed 2 bases at V and 0 bases at J, leaving 6 bases unmatched. CDR3 size: 15 residues. Germline values: CDR1 GTSNPN, CDR2 SVGIG (reference sequence). DNA for the CDR3: TGTGCCTGGAGTAGAACTAGCGTATACCAAGAGACCCAGTACTTC. It codes for CAWSRTSVYQETQYF.

The table lists this clone with a few counts. The V call is TRBV18, the J call TRBJ2-3; 13 positions agree with TRBD2. With 5 bases clipped from V and 5 bases from J, the junction kept 7 bases outside the gene matches. Germline V gives CDR1 KGHSH, CDR2 LQKENI. CDR3 size: 16 residues. This CDR3 reads CASSWPGLAGLDTQYF. CDR3 nucleotide sequence: TGTGCCAGCTCATGGCCGGGACTAGCGGGATTAGATACGCAGTATTTT. The whole variable domain, filled in from reference TRBV18 and TRBJ2-3, reads NAGVMQNPRHLVRRRGQEARLRCSPMKGHSHVYWYRQLPEEGLKFMVYLQKENIIDESGMPKERFSAEFPKEGPSILRIQQVVRGDSAAYFCASSWPGLAGLDTQYFGPGTRLTVL.